This T cell receptor beta chain originates from a study of cytotoxic CD8 clonotypes in ibrutinib-treated CLL. From germline, CDR1 is MRHNA and CDR2 SNTAGT. The V end was cut by 0 bases, the J end by 4 bases, with 18 bases between. The CDR3 runs 17 residues. Some clones are missing from TCRdb's copy, which holds only in-frame ones; the method was immunoSEQ multiplex PCR. This sample has 140,000 or so clones, with about four fifths found just once. The sequenced sample was PBMCs, obtained after 12 months of ibrutinib treatment. This chain uses TRBV6-4 with TRBJ1-1; weak D call: TRBD1 (6 bases). This receptor was obtained from a human donor with chronic lymphocytic leukemia. The CDR3 loop is CASSDSKYGGTGTEAFF. The CDR3 DNA reads TGTGCCAGCAGTGACTCGAAGTATGGGGGCACGGGCACTGAAGCTTTCTTT.